This record looks at one TCR beta chain sequence and its context. This clonotype is large (0.1 to 1%) as judged by frequency; no count is noted. What this receptor recognizes is not known. Looking up the germline V gene yields CDR1 SNHLY and CDR2 FYNNEI. The CDR3 numbers 11 residues from cysteine through phenylalanine. The record lacks a DNA sequence. The data stem from a study of CD8 T cells in cerebrospinal fluid in Alzheimer's disease (dated by TCRdb to the early 2020s). Turning to the overall study: To assess CSF T cell clonal expansion, the study used two single-cell approaches: plate-based nested PCR sequencing and droplet-based sequencing. CSF gene-expression analysis, which included Parkinson's disease patients, covered about two dozen samples in total. The droplet-based CSF analysis comparing patients with controls included 9 healthy controls (nearly 11,000 cells) and 9 patients with MCI or Alzheimer's disease (more than 10,000 cells). This study tested whether clonally expanded T cells could be found in cerebrospinal fluid from healthy elderly individuals and from patients with neurodegenerative disease. What the authors observed across the whole study: Only samples with detectable clones went into the overall clonality comparison: some 11 healthy, 5 MCI, 5 AD, and 6 PD. The largest CSF clone made up a higher percentage of TCRs in patients with MCI or Alzheimer's disease than in controls. In pooled data, a highly expanded clone (at least 3% of TCRs) occurred in 1 of 10 healthy subjects versus most of the 6 Alzheimer's patients. The EBV-specific clones were neither the most highly expanded clones nor enriched among patients. The authors warned that finding EBV-specific TCRs in CSF does not prove a causal connection between EBV and Alzheimer's disease.

The protocol used for the library was 10x single-cell sequencing. Profiling of CSF cells was done with 10X Genomics single-cell V(D)J and 5' gene-expression libraries. CSF single-cell TCR libraries were sequenced on an Illumina NextSeq550. From the authors' description of their analysis: V(D)J reads were aligned to the vdj-GRCh38 alts ensemble 2.0.0 reference and were analysed with the Cell Ranger vdj pipeline. Clonotypes were defined as cell barcodes sharing the same set of productive CDR3 nucleotide sequences. To connect clonality with transcriptional profiles, clonotype information was added to the gene-expression metadata in Seurat v3.0. Any CSF cell with more than 1,800 genes, more than 7,500 UMIs or more than 10% mitochondrial reads was removed. To identify TCRs with known antigen specificity, CDR3-beta sequences were compared against VDJdb. The network analysis of clone sharing was performed with the R package qgraph and was limited to TCRs that had complete alpha and beta chains. TCRdb reprocessed the reads and lists each CDR3 protein sequence as a single entry, with no DNA. TCRdb assigned the V and J calls; the authors' analysis was not used. This sample's table has entries for 1,500 to 2,000 distinct CDR3 sequences. The ten largest clones capture around 6.2% of the sample.

None of the participants had acute infectious disease, and every participant was in good physical condition. For droplet-based sequencing, live CSF cells were sorted using a live/dead marker. To pellet immune cells, CSF obtained by lumbar puncture was centrifuged at 300g. CSF samples were checked for red blood cells, and any sample contaminated with blood was excluded. CSF cells were cryopreserved in freezing medium, frozen overnight at -80 °C, and then stored in liquid nitrogen. Before analysis, CSF samples were kept in storage for less than seven months. The receptor's source is a human donor in good health. The sample comprised cerebrospinal fluid. The sequence is built from TRBV2 and TRBJ2-5; TCRdb proposes TRBD1, but this gene call is untestable without DNA. The CDR3 in this case is CASRTEETQYF.